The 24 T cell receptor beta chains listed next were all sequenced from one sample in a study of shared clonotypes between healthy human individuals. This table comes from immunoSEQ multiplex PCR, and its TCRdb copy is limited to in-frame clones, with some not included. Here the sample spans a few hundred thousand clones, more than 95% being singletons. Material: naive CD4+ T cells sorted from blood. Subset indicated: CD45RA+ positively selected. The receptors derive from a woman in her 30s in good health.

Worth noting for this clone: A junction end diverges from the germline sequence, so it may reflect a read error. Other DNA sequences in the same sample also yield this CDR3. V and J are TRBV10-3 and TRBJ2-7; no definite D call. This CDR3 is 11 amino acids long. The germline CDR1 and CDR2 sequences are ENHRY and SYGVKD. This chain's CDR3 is CAISERYEQYF. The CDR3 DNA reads TGTGCTATCAGTGAGAGGTACGAGCAGTACTTC.

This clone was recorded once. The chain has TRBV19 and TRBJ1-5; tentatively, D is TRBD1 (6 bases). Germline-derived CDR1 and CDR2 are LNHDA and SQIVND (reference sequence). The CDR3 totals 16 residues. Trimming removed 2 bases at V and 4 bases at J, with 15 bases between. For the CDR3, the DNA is TGTGCCAGTAGTATATCGCGACAGGTATTAAATCAGCCCCAGCATTTT. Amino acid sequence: CASSISRQVLNQPQHF.

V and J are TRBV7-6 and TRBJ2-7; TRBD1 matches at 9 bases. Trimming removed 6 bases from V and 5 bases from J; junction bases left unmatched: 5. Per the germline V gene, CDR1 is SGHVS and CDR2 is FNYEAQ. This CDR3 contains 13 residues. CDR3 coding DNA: TGTGCCAGCAGAGGGACAGGGAGCAACGAGCAGTACTTC. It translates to CASRGTGSNEQYF.

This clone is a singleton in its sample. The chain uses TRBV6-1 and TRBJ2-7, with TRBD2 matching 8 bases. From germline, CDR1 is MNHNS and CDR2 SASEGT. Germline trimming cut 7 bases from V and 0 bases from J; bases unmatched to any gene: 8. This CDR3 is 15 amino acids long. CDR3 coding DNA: TGTGCCAGCACTACGGGGGGGATCAGCTCCTACGAGCAGTACTTC. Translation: CASTTGGISSYEQYF.

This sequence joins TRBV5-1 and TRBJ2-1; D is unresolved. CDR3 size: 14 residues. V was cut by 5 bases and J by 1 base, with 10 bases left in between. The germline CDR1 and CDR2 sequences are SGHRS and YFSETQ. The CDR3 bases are TGCGCCAGCAGTATGTCCTCTTCCTACAATGAGCAGTTCTTC. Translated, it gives CASSMSSSYNEQFF.

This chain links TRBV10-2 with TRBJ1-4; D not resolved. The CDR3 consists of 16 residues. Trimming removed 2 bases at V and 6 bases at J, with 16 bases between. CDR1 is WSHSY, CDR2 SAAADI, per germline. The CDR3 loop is CASSEIGLAPYEKLFF. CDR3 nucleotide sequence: TGCGCCAGCAGTGAGATAGGGTTGGCTCCGTATGAAAAACTGTTTTTT.

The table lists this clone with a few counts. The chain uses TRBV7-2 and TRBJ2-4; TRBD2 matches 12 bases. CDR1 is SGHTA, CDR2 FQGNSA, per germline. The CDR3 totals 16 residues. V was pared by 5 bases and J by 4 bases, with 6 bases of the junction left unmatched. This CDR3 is CASSLRLAGVKNIQYF. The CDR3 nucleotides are TGTGCCAGCAGCCTACGACTAGCGGGGGTGAAAAACATTCAGTACTTC. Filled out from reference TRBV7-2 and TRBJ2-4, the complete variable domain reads GAGVSQSPSNKVTEKGKDVELRCDPISGHTALYWYRQSLGQGLEFLIYFQGNSAPDKSGLPSDRFSAERTGGSVSTLTIQRTQQEDSAVYLCASSLRLAGVKNIQYFGAGTRLSVL.

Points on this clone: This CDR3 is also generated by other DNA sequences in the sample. The CDR3 loop is CASSPGPDQPQHF. The CDR3 DNA sequence: TGTGCCAGCTCACCGGGACCTGATCAGCCCCAGCATTTT. This chain connects TRBV18 to TRBJ1-5; a weak D match, TRBD1 (5 bases). CDR3 length equals 13 residues. Germline V gene data show CDR1 as KGHSH and CDR2 as LQKENI. Trimming cost V 3 bases and J 5 bases, with 8 bases left between them.

CDR3 region: CASRRTWRNNNYGYTF. The CDR3 DNA sequence: TGTGCCAGCAGACGGACTTGGCGTAACAATAACTATGGCTACACCTTC. The rearrangement links TRBV2 to TRBJ1-2; D gene uncertain. This CDR3 spans 16 amino acids. CDR1 is SNHLY and CDR2 is FYNNEI in the germline V gene. Trimming cost V 6 bases and J 1 base, with 18 bases left between them.

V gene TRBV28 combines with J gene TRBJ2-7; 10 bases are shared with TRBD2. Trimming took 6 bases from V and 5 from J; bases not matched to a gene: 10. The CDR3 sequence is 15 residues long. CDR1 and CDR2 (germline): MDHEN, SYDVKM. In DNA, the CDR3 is TGTGCCAGCAGCCCTACTAGCGGGGCGGGCCACGAGCAGTACTTC. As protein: CASSPTSGAGHEQYF.

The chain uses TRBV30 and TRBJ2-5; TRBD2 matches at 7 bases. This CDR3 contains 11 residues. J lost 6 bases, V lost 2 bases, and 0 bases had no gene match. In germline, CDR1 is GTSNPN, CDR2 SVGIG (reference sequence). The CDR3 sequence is CAWSSGKTQYF. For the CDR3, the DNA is TGTGCCTGGAGTAGCGGGAAGACCCAGTACTTC.

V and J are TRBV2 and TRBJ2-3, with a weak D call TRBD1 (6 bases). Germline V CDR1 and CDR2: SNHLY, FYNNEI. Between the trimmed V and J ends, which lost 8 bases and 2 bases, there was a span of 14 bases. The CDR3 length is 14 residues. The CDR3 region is CASSQQGYTDTQYF. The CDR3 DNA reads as TGTGCCAGCTCCCAACAGGGATACACAGATACGCAGTATTTT.

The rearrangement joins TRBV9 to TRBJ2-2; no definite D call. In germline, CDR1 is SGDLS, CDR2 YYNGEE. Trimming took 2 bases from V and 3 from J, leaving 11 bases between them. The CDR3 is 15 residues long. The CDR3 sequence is CASSVVPGDTGELFF. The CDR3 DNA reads TGTGCCAGCAGCGTGGTCCCCGGCGACACCGGGGAGCTGTTTTTT. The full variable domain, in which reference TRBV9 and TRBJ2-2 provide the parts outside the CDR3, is DSGVTQTPKHLITATGQRVTLRCSPRSGDLSVYWYQQSLDQGLQFLIQYYNGEERAKGNILERFSAQQFPDLHSELNLSSLELGDSALYFCASSVVPGDTGELFFGEGSRLTVL.

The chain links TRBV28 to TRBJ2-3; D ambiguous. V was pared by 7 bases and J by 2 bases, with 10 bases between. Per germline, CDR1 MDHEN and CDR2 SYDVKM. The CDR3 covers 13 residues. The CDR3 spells CASTTPSTDTQYF. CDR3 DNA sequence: TGTGCCAGCACTACACCTTCCACAGATACGCAGTATTTT.

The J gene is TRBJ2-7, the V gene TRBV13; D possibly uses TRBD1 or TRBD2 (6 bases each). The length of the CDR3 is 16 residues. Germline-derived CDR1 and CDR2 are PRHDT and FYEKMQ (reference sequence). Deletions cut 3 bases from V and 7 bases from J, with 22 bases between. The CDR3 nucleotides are TGTGCCAGCAGCTTGTGGGTAGGGAGTGGGGGGCCTGAGCAGTACTTC. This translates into CASSLWVGSGGPEQYF.

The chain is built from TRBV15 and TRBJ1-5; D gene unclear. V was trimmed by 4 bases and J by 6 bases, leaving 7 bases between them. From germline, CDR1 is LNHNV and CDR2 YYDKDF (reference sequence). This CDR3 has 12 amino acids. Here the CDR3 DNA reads TGTGCCACCAGCATTCGGGGTCAGCCCCAGCATTTT. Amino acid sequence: CATSIRGQPQHF. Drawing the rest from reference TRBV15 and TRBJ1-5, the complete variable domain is DAMVIQNPRYQVTQFGKPVTLSCSQTLNHNVMYWYQQKSSQAPKLLFHYYDKDFNNEADTPDNFQSRRPNTSFCFLDIRSPGLGDTAMYLCATSIRGQPQHFGDGTRLSIL.

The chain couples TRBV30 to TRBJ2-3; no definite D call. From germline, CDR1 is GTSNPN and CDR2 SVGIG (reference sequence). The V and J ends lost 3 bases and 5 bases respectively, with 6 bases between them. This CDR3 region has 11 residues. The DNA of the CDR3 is TGTGCCTGGAGCCCCCGAGATACGCAGTATTTT. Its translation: CAWSPRDTQYF.

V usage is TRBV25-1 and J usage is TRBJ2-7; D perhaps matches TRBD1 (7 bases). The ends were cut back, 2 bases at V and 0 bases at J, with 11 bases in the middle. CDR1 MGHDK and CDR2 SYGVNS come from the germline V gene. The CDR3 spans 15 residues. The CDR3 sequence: CASSETGDSSYEQYF. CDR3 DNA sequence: TGTGCCAGCAGTGAAACGGGGGACAGCTCCTACGAGCAGTACTTC.

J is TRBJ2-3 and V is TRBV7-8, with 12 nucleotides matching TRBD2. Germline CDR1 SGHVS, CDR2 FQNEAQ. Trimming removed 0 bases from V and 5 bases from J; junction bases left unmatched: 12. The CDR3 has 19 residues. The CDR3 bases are TGTGCCAGCAGCTTAGCGAGACTCCGACTAGCGGGAGATAAAGATACGCAGTATTTT. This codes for CASSLARLRLAGDKDTQYF.

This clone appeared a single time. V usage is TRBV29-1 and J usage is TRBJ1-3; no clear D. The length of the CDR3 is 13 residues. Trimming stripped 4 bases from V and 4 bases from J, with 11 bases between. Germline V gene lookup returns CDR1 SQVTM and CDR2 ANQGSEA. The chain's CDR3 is CSVGTLGGNTIYF. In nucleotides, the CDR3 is TGCAGCGTTGGGACTTTAGGGGGAAACACCATATATTTT.

DNA of the CDR3: TGTGCCAGTAGTATAACAGGTCGCTACGAGCAGTACTTC. This gives the protein CASSITGRYEQYF. V is TRBV19 and J is TRBJ2-7; D might be TRBD1 (5 bases). The CDR3 is made up of 13 amino acids. The germline CDR1 and CDR2 sequences are LNHDA and SQIVND (reference sequence). V was cut by 2 bases and J by 3 bases, with 8 bases left in between.

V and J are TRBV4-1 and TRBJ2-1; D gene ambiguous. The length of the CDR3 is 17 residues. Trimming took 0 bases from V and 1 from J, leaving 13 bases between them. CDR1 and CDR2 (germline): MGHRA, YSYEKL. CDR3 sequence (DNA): TGCGCCAGCAGCCAAGATCGGGCTAGTGGATCCTACAATGAGCAGTTCTTC. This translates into CASSQDRASGSYNEQFF.

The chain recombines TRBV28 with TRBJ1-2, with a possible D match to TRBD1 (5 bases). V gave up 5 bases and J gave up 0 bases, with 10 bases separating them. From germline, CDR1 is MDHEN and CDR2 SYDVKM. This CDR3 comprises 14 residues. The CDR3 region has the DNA TGTGCCAGCAGTCCGGACATACCTAACTATGGCTACACCTTC. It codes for CASSPDIPNYGYTF.

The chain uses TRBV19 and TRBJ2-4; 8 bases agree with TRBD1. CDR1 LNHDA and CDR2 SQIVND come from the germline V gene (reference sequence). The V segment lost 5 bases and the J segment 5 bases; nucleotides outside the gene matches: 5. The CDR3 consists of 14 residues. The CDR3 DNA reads TGTGCCAGTAGTCCTGGACAGGGAGAAAACATTCAGTACTTC. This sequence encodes CASSPGQGENIQYF.